This entry features one T cell receptor beta chain sequence. V shed 1 base and J 0 bases; nucleotides not matched to a gene: 9. The CDR3 extends over 20 amino acids. Germline V gene data show CDR1 as LNHDA and CDR2 as SQIVND (reference sequence). As handled by the study authors: Estimation of nucleated cell counts relied on the amplification of reference gene primers. Measured with immunoSEQ multiplex PCR; TCRdb has only the in-frame clones, and not every one. The D gene and trimming were derived from the DNA, and the V and J assignments and clone size from that table. The sample lists approximately 100,000 clones; 91% were seen once. This specimen belongs to a study of blood T cell repertoires in COVID-19. Study information: There were acute and convalescent COVID-19 samples, and they came from the United States, Italy and Spain. Sources were T cells, B-cell-depleted T cells, or PBMCs; the material itself was cDNA or gDNA.

The sequenced sample consisted of peripheral blood. This clonotype originated in a middle-aged man with acute or convalescent COVID-19. This chain joins TRBV19 and TRBJ2-3; 14 bases map to TRBD2. The CDR3 sequence: CASSIGPRLAGGPSTDTQYF. CDR3 nucleotide sequence: TGTGCCAGTAGTATAGGTCCCAGACTAGCGGGGGGGCCTAGCACAGATACGCAGTATTTT. The full variable domain, completed using reference TRBV19 and TRBJ2-3, is DGGITQSPKYLFRKEGQNVTLSCEQNLNHDAMYWYRQDPGQGLRLIYYSQIVNDFQKGDIAEGYSVSREKKESFPLTVTSAQKNPTAFYLCASSIGPRLAGGPSTDTQYFGPGTRLTVL.